The clone carrying this T cell receptor beta chain came up many times. Antigen specificity is unknown. The data belong to a study of post-analysis software for immune sequencing data. Study background: The patients showed relapsing-remitting, secondary progressive and progressive-relapsing multiple sclerosis courses.

Study-level findings and limits: Elevated frequency relative to controls characterized four or five TRBV segments in patients, TRBV5-6, TRBV5-1 and TRBV20-1 among them. For normalized Chao1 diversity, multiple sclerosis patients scored significantly lower than controls did. F measure grouped same-batch samples tightly together.

Unique molecular identifiers were carried by the TCR beta cDNA libraries. TCRdb re-called the PCR reads through MiXCR, storing one row per CDR3 protein. The table records roughly 200,000 distinct CDR3 sequences, about 30% of them present only once. There are 14 residues in the CDR3. Between the trimmed V and J ends, which lost 4 bases and 0 bases, there was a span of 13 bases. CDR1 is SQVTM, CDR2 ANQGSEA, per germline. The clonotype originates from a girl under 18 with multiple sclerosis. The chain joins TRBV29-1 to TRBJ2-7; no reliable D call. Specimen: blood. CDR3 sequence reads: CSVVGSVPSYEQYF. The CDR3, as DNA: TGCAGCGTTGTGGGGTCAGTCCCCTCCTACGAGCAGTACTTC.